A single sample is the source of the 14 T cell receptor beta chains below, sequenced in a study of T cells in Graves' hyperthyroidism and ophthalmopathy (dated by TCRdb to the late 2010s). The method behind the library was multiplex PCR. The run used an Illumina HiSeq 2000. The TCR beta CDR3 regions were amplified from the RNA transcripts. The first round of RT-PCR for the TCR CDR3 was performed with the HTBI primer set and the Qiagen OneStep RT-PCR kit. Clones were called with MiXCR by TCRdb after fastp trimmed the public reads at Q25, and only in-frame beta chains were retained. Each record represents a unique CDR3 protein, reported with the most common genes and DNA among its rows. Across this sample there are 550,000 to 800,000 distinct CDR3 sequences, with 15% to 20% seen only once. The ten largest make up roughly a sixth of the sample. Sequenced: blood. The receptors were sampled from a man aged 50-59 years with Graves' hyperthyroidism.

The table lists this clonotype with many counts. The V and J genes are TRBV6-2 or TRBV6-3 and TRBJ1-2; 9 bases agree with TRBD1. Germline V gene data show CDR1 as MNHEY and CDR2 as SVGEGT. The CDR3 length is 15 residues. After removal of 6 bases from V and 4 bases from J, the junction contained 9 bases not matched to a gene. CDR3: CASSAVGTGTYGYTF. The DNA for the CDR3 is TGTGCCAGCAGCGCCGTGGGGACAGGGACCTATGGCTACACCTTC.

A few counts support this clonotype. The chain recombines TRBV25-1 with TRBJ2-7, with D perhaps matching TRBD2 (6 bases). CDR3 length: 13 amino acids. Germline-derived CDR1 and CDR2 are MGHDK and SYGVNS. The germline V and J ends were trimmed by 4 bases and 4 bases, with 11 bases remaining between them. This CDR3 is CASSALGLYEQYF. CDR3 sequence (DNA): TGTGCCAGCAGTGCTCTCGGACTATACGAGCAGTACTTC.

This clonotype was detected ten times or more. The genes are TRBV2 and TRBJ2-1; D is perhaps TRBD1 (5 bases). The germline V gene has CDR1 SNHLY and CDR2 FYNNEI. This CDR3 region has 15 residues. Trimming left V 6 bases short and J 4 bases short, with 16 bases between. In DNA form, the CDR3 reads TGTGCCAGCAGGACAGATCAAATAGTTTACAATGAGCAGTTCTTC. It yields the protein CASRTDQIVYNEQFF.

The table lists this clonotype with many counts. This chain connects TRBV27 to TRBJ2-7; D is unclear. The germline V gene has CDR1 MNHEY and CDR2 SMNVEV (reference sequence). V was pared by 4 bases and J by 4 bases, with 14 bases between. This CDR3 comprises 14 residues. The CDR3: CASSSAEQYYEQYF. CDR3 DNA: TGTGCCAGCAGTTCTGCGGAGCAGTATTACGAGCAGTACTTC.

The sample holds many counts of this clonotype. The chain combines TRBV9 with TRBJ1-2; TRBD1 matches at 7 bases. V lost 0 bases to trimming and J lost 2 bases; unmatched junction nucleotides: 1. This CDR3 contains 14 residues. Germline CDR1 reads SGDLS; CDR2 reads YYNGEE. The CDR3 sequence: CASSVGQGNYGYTF. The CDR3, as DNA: TGTGCCAGCAGCGTAGGACAGGGCAACTATGGCTACACCTTC.

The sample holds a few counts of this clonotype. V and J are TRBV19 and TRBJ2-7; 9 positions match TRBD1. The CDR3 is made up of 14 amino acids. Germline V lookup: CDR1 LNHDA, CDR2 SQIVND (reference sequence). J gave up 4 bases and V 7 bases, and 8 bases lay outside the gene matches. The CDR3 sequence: CASTPRDRVYEQYF. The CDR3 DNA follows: TGTGCCAGTACTCCCCGGGACAGGGTGTACGAGCAGTACTTC.

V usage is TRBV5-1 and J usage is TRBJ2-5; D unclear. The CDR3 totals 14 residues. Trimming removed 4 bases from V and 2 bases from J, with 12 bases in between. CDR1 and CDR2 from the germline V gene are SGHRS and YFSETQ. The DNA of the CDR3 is TGCGCCAGCAGCCTCCAAAGTGGGCAAGAGACCCAGTACTTC. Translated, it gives CASSLQSGQETQYF. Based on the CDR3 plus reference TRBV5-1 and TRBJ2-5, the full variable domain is KAGVTQTPRYLIKTRGQQVTLSCSPISGHRSVSWYQQTPGQGLQFLFEYFSETQRNKGNFPGRFSGRQFSNSRSEMNVSTLELGDSALYLCASSLQSGQETQYFGPGTRLLVL.

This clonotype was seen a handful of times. CDR3 in amino acids: CSAMHGSKQGYTF. CDR3 in DNA: TGCAGTGCTATGCATGGATCCAAGCAGGGCTACACCTTC. The rearrangement links TRBV20-1 to TRBJ1-2, with unresolved D. Germline V gives CDR1 DFQATT, CDR2 SNEGSKA (reference sequence). Trimming stripped 4 bases from V and 8 bases from J, with 17 bases between. This CDR3 region has 13 residues.

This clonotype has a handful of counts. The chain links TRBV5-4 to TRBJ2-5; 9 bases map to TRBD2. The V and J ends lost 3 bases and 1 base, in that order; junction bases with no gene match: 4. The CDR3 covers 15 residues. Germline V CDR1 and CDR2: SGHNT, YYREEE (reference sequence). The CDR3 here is CASSSLTSGQETQYF. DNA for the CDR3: TGTGCCAGCAGCTCCCTGACTAGCGGCCAAGAGACCCAGTACTTC.

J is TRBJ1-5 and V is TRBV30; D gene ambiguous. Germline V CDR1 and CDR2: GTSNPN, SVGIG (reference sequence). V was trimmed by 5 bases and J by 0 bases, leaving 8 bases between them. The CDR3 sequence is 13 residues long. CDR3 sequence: CAWARYSNQPQHF. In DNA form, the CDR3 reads TGTGCCTGGGCCCGATATAGCAATCAGCCCCAGCATTTT.

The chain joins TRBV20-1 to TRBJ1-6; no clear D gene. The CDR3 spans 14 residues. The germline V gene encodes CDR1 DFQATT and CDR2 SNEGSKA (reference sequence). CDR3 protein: CSPEVYNSLSPLHF. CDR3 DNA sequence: TGCAGCCCAGAGGTGTATAATTCACTTTCACCCCTCCACTTT.

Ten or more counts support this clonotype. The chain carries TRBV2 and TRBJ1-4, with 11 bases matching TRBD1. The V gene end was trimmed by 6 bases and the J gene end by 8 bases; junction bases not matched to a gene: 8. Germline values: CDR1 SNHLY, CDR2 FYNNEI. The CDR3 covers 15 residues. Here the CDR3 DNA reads TGTGCCAGCAGGGGGACCGGGACAGGGGGAGAAAAACTGTTTTTT. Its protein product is CASRGTGTGGEKLFF.

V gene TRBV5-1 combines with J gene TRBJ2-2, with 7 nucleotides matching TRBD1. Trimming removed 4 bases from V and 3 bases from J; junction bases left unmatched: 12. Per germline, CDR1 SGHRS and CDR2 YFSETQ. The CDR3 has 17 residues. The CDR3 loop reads CASSVRQGTIDTGELFF. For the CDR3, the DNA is TGCGCCAGCAGCGTTCGACAGGGTACGATCGACACCGGGGAGCTGTTTTTT.

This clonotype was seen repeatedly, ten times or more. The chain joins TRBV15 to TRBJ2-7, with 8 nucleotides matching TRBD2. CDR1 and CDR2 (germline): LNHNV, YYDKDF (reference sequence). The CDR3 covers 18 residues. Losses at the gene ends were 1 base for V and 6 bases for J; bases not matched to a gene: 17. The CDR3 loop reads CATSRAGHLGLVWGEQYF. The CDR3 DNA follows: TGTGCCACCAGCAGAGCGGGACACTTGGGACTAGTTTGGGGCGAGCAGTACTTC.